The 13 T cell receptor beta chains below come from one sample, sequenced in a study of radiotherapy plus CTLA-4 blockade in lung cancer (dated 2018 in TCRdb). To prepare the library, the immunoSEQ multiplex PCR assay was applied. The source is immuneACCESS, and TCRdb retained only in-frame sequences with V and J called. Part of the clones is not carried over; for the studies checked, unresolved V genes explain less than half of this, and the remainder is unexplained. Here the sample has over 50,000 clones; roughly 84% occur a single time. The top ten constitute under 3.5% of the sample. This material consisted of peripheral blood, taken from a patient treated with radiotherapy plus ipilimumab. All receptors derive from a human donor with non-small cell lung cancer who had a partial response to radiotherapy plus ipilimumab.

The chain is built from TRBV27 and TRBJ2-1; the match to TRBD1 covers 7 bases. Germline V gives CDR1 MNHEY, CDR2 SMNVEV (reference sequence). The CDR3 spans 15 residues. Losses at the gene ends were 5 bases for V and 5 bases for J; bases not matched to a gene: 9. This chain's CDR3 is CASSQEGQPNNEQFF. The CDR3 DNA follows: TGTGCCAGCAGTCAAGAGGGACAGCCTAACAATGAGCAGTTCTTC.

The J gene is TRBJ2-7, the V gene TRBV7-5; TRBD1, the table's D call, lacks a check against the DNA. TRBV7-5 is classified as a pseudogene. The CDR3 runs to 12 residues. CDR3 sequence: CARSLQGSEQYF. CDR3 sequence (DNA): TGTGCCAGAAGCCTACAGGGGTCCGAGCAGTACTTC.

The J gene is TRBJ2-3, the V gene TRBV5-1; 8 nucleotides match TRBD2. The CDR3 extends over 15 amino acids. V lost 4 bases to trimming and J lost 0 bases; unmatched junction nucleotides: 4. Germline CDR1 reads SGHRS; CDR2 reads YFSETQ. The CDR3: CASSRSGGSTDTQYF. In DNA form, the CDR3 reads TGCGCCAGCAGCCGGAGCGGGGGAAGCACAGATACGCAGTATTTT.

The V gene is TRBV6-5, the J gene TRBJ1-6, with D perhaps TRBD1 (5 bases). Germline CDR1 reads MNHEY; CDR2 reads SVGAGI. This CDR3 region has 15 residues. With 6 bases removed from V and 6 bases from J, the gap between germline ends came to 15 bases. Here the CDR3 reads CASRSAGQPNSPLHF. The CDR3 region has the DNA TGTGCCAGCAGATCTGCGGGGCAGCCTAATTCACCCCTCCACTTT.

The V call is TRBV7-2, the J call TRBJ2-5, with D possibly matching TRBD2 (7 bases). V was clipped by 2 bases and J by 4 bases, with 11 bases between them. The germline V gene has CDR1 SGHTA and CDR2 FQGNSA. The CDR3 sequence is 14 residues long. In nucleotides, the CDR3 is TGTGCCAGCAGCTTATCGGGGGGCATAGAGACCCAGTACTTC. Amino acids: CASSLSGGIETQYF. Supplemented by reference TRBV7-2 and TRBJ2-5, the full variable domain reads GAGVSQSPSNKVTEKGKDVELRCDPISGHTALYWYRQSLGQGLEFLIYFQGNSAPDKSGLPSDRFSAERTGGSVSTLTIQRTQQEDSAVYLCASSLSGGIETQYFGPGTRLLVL.

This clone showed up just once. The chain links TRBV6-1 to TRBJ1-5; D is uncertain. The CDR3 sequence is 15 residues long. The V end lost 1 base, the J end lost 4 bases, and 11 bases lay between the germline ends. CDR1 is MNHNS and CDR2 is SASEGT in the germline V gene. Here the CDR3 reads CASSEVGNSNQPQHF. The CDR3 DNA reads TGTGCCAGCAGTGAAGTGGGCAACAGTAATCAGCCCCAGCATTTT.

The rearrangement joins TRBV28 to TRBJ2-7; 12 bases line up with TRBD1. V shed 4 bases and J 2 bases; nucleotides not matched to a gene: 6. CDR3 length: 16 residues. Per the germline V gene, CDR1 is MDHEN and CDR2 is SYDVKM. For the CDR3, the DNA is TGTGCCAGCAGTTCCTCCGGGACAGGGGGCGCCTACGAGCAGTACTTC. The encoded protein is CASSSSGTGGAYEQYF.

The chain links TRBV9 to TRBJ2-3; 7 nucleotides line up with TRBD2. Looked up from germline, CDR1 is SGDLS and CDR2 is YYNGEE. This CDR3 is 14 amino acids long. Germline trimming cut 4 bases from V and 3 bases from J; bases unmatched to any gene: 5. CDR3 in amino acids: CASSRGDWTDTQYF. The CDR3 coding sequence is TGTGCCAGCAGCCGGGGGGATTGGACAGATACGCAGTATTTT.

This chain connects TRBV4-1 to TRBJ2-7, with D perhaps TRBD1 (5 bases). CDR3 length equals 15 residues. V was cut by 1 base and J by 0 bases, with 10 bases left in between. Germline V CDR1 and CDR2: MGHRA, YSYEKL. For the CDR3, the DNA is TGCGCCAGCAGCCAAGCTCCCGACAGCTCCTACGAGCAGTACTTC. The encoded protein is CASSQAPDSSYEQYF.

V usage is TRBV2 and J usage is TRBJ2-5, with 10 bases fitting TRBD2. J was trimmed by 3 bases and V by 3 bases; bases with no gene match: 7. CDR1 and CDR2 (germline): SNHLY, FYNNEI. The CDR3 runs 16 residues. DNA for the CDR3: TGTGCCAGCAGTGACGGTCCCAGCGGGGGGGAAGAGACCCAGTACTTC. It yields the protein CASSDGPSGGEETQYF.

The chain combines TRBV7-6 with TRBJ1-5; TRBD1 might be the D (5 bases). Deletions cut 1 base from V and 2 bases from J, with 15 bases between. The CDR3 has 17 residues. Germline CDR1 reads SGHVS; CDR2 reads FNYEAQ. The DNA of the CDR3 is TGTGCCAGCAGCTTAGGGTTTTCCGGGGGAGGCAATCAGCCCCAGCATTTT. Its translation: CASSLGFSGGGNQPQHF.

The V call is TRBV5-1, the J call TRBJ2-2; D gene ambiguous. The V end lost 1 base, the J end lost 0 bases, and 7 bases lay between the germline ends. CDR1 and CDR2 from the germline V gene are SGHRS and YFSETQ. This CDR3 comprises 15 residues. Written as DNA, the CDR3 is TGCGCCAGCAGCTTGAACAGAGCGAACACCGGGGAGCTGTTTTTT. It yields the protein CASSLNRANTGELFF.

CDR3 sequence: CSAGHQSETQYF. The CDR3 DNA reads TGCAGCGCCGGACACCAGTCAGAGACCCAGTACTTC. The chain has TRBV29-1 and TRBJ2-5; TRBD1 might be the D (5 bases). Germline-derived CDR1 and CDR2 are SQVTM and ANQGSEA. This CDR3 is 12 amino acids long. V was clipped by 7 bases and J by 4 bases, with 13 bases between them.